This T cell receptor beta chain is drawn from a study of T cell repertoires in cytomegalovirus infection. Across the whole study: Both CMV infection and a matching HLA type were indicated by public TCR beta signatures.

The germline CDR1 and CDR2 sequences are SGHTS and YDEGEE. CDR3 size: 13 residues. Trimming removed 5 bases at V and 0 bases at J, with 7 bases between. This clonotype was counted between two and nine times. Its antigen remains unknown. The study's findings and limits: Clonotype analysis showed dominance of the ex vivo response by HLA-C-restricted CMV-specific TCR beta clonotypes. People with CMV and the relevant HLA were identified by cumulative public TCR beta family frequency.

TCRdb used MiXCR to reprocess the reads, holding one entry per CDR3 protein. The sample has around 100,000 distinct CDR3 sequences; around 31% are singletons. This material consisted of CD8+ T cells from cultured PBMCs, taken from culture after CMV antigen stimulation. V gene TRBV5-8 combines with J gene TRBJ2-3; tentatively, D is TRBD1 (5 bases). The TCR originated in a human donor in good health (CMV status not recorded). Some clones in this sample may be carry-over from other donors' samples. This CDR3 reads CASRYRSTDTQYF. CDR3 coding DNA: TGTGCCAGCAGGTACAGGAGCACAGATACGCAGTATTTT.